This TCR beta chain was recovered during a study of PD-1 blockade in mismatch repair-deficient tumors. General study results and limits: Tumor-resident clones, often absent from pretreatment blood, expanded after pembrolizumab and then contracted.

Sequenced by immunoSEQ multiplex PCR; TCRdb stores in-frame clones only, minus some. Among around 120,000 clones listed, around nine tenths were seen once. Every patient had mismatch repair deficiency by PCR or immunohistochemistry. Note on this clone: Its target is unknown.

The clonotype was recovered from an adult with mismatch repair-deficient cancer. This specimen was peripheral blood, taken roughly 67 weeks after starting pembrolizumab.

CDR3 nucleotides: TGTGCCAGCACTCGGGGAACGGACACTGAAGCTTTCTTT. This translates into CASTRGTDTEAFF. The chain links TRBV6-1 to TRBJ1-1; unclear D gene. This CDR3 spans 13 amino acids. V lost 7 bases, J lost 3 bases, and 12 bases lay in between. CDR1 is MNHNS and CDR2 is SASEGT in the germline V gene.